This TCR beta chain was profiled in a study of early T cells in non-severe SARS-CoV-2 infection. The overall study: Bulk RNA taken from unsorted whole blood was sequenced, leaving chains unpaired.

Separate cDNA molecules each had unique molecular identifiers attached to them. One entry per CDR3 protein, called by TCRdb with MiXCR from the 5' RACE reads. The table lists more than 55,000 distinct CDR3 sequences, approximately 6.1% of them singletons. There are many counts of this clonotype. Its matching antigen is unknown. Findings of the study overall: Private and CD4 specificities were missed by VDJdb matching, skewed to anti-spike CD8.

The CDR3 has 16 residues. Trimming took 6 bases from V and 2 from J; bases not matched to a gene: 8. Germline values: CDR1 MDHEN, CDR2 SYDVKM. The sequences come from whole blood, collected at baseline. The receptor's source is an adult who was a healthcare worker with PCR-confirmed SARS-CoV-2 infection or an uninfected control (not recorded which). The V gene is TRBV28, the J gene TRBJ2-1; TRBD1 matches at 9 bases. CDR3 in amino acids: CASRPTGGLTYNEQFF. The CDR3 nucleotides are TGTGCCAGCAGACCAACAGGGGGCCTTACCTACAATGAGCAGTTCTTC.